This T cell receptor (beta chain) was sequenced for a study of blood T cell repertoires in COVID-19 (dated by TCRdb to 2020 to 2022). Regarding the study in general: The collaborator samples originated in the United States, Italy and Spain and spanned the acute and convalescent phases of COVID-19. Deeply sampled blood TCRbeta repertoires from subjects exposed to, actively infected with, or recovered from COVID-19 were included in the dataset. HLA class I and class II types, where available, came from metadata supplied by the sample provider rather than from assay-based typing. The sample metadata nearly always contained a de-identified subject ID, COVID-19 status, age in years and sex. The repertoires were released in a freely available public database meant as a resource for research on the immune response to SARS-CoV-2. Samples came from the ongoing ImmuneRACE study (first 160 participants) plus 1,254 subjects from 6 global collaborators. The material from the prospective study consisted of cDNA or gDNA derived from T cells, B-cell-depleted T cells, or PBMCs. Overall study outcomes, separate from this receptor: How much clinical and demographic metadata was included differed by source and by participant, and the metadata was provided uncurated.

A note on this clone: What this receptor recognizes is not known. No quality values exist for individual bases; no much larger clone is one base distant.

TCRbeta CDR3 regions were amplified from genomic DNA by means of the immunoSEQ Assay, a bias-controlled multiplex PCR. Turning to the authors' computational methods: Nucleated cell counts per sample were estimated from amplification of reference gene primers within the assay. To quantify the absolute abundance of each unique TCRbeta CDR3 rearrangement, sequence reads were collapsed and filtered. For each sample, productive Simpson clonality was calculated as the square root of Simpson's diversity index across productive rearrangements. Held by TCRdb, this immuneACCESS table contains in-frame sequences only and omits some clones. Under half of the omission traces to an unresolved V gene where checked; the cause of the rest is unknown. From that table come the V and J calls and clone size; the DNA was used to work out D and trimming. In all, the sample holds about 160,000 clones, and just under 95% of those were seen once. The ten largest clones capture 3.5% to 5% of the sample.

Sequences SNHLY (CDR1) and FYNNEI (CDR2) are obtained from the germline V gene. Cut back by 6 bases and 0 bases, the V and J ends lie 12 bases apart. Measured from the cysteine to the phenylalanine, the CDR3 is 15 residues long. Just CDR3 DNA is preserved here, 45 bases in frame from base 1. Whole blood was collected in K2EDTA tubes by collaborating institutions according to the institutions' own protocols. For TCRbeta analysis, collaborator samples were shipped as frozen whole blood, as isolated PBMCs, or as DNA extracted from either sample type. The sequenced sample was peripheral blood. Recombination connected TRBV2 to TRBJ2-1, with TRBD1 tentatively as D gene (6 bases match). The sequence was collected from a woman aged 45-59 years with acute or convalescent COVID-19. The bases are TGTGCCAGCAGGGACAGCCAGAGCTCCTACAATGAGCAGTTCTTC. This gives the protein CASRDSQSSYNEQFF.